Reported below is one T cell receptor (beta chain). Antigen specificity is unknown. The protocol was immunoSEQ multiplex PCR, while the TCRdb copy is restricted to in-frame clones and leaves out a portion. Altogether over 25,000 clones are present, about 95% being singletons, with the ten largest covering under 2.5%. Per germline, CDR1 SGDLS and CDR2 YYNGEE. The CDR3 sequence is 15 residues long. Trimming stripped 4 bases from V and 5 bases from J, with 18 bases between. This sample is part of a study of T cells in tuberculosis. Study summary: A South African cohort included IGRA-negative adolescents, latently infected IGRA-positive adolescents and adults with active tuberculosis. Study observations and caveats: Active tuberculosis alpha repertoires lay closer to GMM-specific TCRs than controls'. GEM motif frequencies gave 70% accuracy; the GMM repertoire gave roughly 87%.

Each clinical donor contributed on average about 96,000 T cells from unsorted cryopreserved PBMC. This chain connects TRBV9 to TRBJ1-1; D possibly corresponds to TRBD1 (6 bases). The sequenced sample consisted of PBMCs. The receptor was derived from a donor aged 10-30 years with latent tuberculosis or without tuberculosis infection. The chain's CDR3 is CASSPSTGTGTEAFF. CDR3 DNA: TGTGCCAGCAGCCCCTCTACAGGGACGGGTACTGAAGCTTTCTTT.